These 19 T cell receptor beta chains originate from one sample sequenced in a study of blood T cell repertoires in COVID-19. The assay was immunoSEQ multiplex PCR, and TCRdb's table has in-frame clones only and misses some. The table has roughly 180,000 clones, about four fifths seen once. Specimen: peripheral blood. The receptor source for this set is a woman of 80 years or more with active or convalescent COVID-19.

This chain uses TRBV7-2 with TRBJ2-1; D may be TRBD2 (6 bases). The CDR3 has 16 amino acids. Germline CDR1 reads SGHTA; CDR2 reads FQGNSA. V lost 5 bases and J 5 bases, leaving 19 bases between the germline ends. For the CDR3, the DNA is TGTGCCAGCAGCCCCCTCGGGACTCGACCGGACAATGAGCAGTTCTTC. This translates into CASSPLGTRPDNEQFF.

The chain uses TRBV6-6 and TRBJ2-1; perhaps TRBD2 as D (5 bases). Germline loops: CDR1 MNHNY, CDR2 SVGAGI (reference sequence). The germline V and J ends were trimmed by 0 bases and 0 bases, with 9 bases remaining between them. The CDR3 is 16 residues long. CDR3 region: CASSYSGRGSYNEQFF. The CDR3 DNA is TGTGCCAGCAGTTACTCTGGGAGAGGCTCCTACAATGAGCAGTTCTTC.

The rearrangement joins TRBV5-5 to TRBJ2-5; tentatively, D is TRBD2 (6 bases). Germline assignment: CDR1 SGHKS and CDR2 YYEKEE (reference sequence). Deletions cut 4 bases from V and 5 bases from J, with 15 bases between. The CDR3 totals 14 residues. The CDR3 is CASSPLRGGETQYF. The CDR3 DNA is TGTGCCAGCAGCCCCCTAAGGGGAGGCGAGACCCAGTACTTC.

This chain uses TRBV6-1 with TRBJ1-2; a weak D match, TRBD1 (5 bases). V was clipped by 1 base and J by 2 bases, with 11 bases between them. The CDR3 covers 15 residues. Germline lookup yields CDR1 MNHNS and CDR2 SASEGT. CDR3 in DNA: TGTGCCAGCAGTGAAGATGGTAACAGGAACTATGGCTACACCTTC. Residues: CASSEDGNRNYGYTF.

CDR3 DNA sequence: TGTGCCAGCTCACCACGGACAGGGTATTCTGGAAACACCATATATTTT. It yields the protein CASSPRTGYSGNTIYF. This sequence joins TRBV18 and TRBJ1-3; 8 bases match TRBD1. Germline CDR1 KGHSH, CDR2 LQKENI. Trimming cost V 1 base and J 1 base; bases outside gene matches: 3. CDR3 length: 16 amino acids. Looking up the rest from reference TRBV18 and TRBJ1-3 gives the full variable domain: NAGVMQNPRHLVRRRGQEARLRCSPMKGHSHVYWYRQLPEEGLKFMVYLQKENIIDESGMPKERFSAEFPKEGPSILRIQQVVRGDSAAYFCASSPRTGYSGNTIYFGEGSWLTVV.

The chain carries TRBV14 and TRBJ2-5, with D perhaps matching TRBD2 (5 bases). The CDR3 is 15 residues long. V dropped 0 bases and J dropped 4 bases, with 12 bases sitting between them. Germline loops: CDR1 SGHDN, CDR2 FVKESK. Here the CDR3 DNA reads TGTGCCAGCAGCCAAGATGCGGCCGGAGGAGAGACCCAGTACTTC. Its translation: CASSQDAAGGETQYF.

The chain uses TRBV19 and TRBJ2-7, with TRBD2 matching over 8 bases. The CDR3 is made up of 13 amino acids. The germline V gene has CDR1 LNHDA and CDR2 SQIVND (reference sequence). V lost 11 bases, J lost 7 bases, and 13 bases stayed unmatched. CDR3 protein: CASRGAGTSEQYF. The CDR3 DNA reads as TGTGCCTCCCGCGGGGCGGGGACTAGTGAGCAGTACTTC.

V usage is TRBV12-3 or TRBV12-4 and J usage is TRBJ1-1, with 7 bases lining up with TRBD1. V was clipped by 6 bases and J by 2 bases; unmatched bases: 3. This CDR3 is built from 13 residues. CDR3 DNA sequence: TGTGCCAGCAGCCGGGACAGCAACACTGAAGCTTTCTTT. It specifies CASSRDSNTEAFF.

This chain joins TRBV20-1 and TRBJ1-2; D remains unclear. Trimming took 3 bases from V and 9 from J, leaving 14 bases between them. CDR1 and CDR2 (germline): DFQATT, SNEGSKA (reference sequence). CDR3 length: 12 residues. The DNA of the CDR3 is TGCAGTGCTAGTGTAGAGGGCTCTAGCTACACCTTC. Protein product: CSASVEGSSYTF.

CDR3 residues: CASSRDRSHFSNQPQHF. Written as DNA, the CDR3 is TGTGCCAGCAGCCGGGACAGGTCCCACTTTAGCAATCAGCCCCAGCATTTT. V usage is TRBV6-2 or TRBV6-3 and J usage is TRBJ1-5, with 8 bases that match TRBD1. Per germline, CDR1 MNHEY and CDR2 SVGEGT. V trimming: 6 bases; J trimming: 0 bases; junction bases outside the gene matches: 10. The CDR3 length is 17 residues.

The rearrangement uses TRBV28 and TRBJ2-2, with 12 bases lining up with TRBD2. Germline CDR1 and CDR2: MDHEN and SYDVKM. The CDR3 runs to 18 residues. The junction had 13 bases not matched to a gene; V was cut back by 6 bases and J by 5 bases. In nucleotides, the CDR3 is TGTGCCAGCAGGGGGATGACTAGCGGGAGACCGGGAACCGGGGAGCTGTTTTTT. This translates into CASRGMTSGRPGTGELFF.

This rearrangement joins TRBV10-3 to TRBJ2-1; 7 bases are shared with TRBD1. CDR1 is ENHRY, CDR2 SYGVKD, per germline. The ends lost 11 bases at V and 6 bases at J; junction bases unmatched: 10. CDR3 size: 13 residues. The CDR3 here is CAVTGTASNEQFF. Here the CDR3 DNA reads TGTGCCGTCACCGGGACAGCCTCCAATGAGCAGTTCTTC.

A few counts support this clone. Other DNA sequences within the sample encode an identical CDR3. V usage is TRBV18 and J usage is TRBJ1-2, with TRBD1 identical over 7 bases. This CDR3 region has 14 residues. Germline V CDR1 and CDR2: KGHSH, LQKENI. Trimming removed 3 bases from V and 4 bases from J; junction bases left unmatched: 5. The CDR3 nucleotides are TGTGCCAGCTCACCTGGAGACAGGGCCTATGGCTACACCTTC. Its protein is CASSPGDRAYGYTF.

The chain recombines TRBV11-3 with TRBJ2-3, with TRBD1 as a possible D gene (6 bases). The CDR3 loop spans 17 amino acids. V was pared by 3 bases and J by 0 bases, with 16 bases between. The germline V gene has CDR1 SGHNT and CDR2 YENEEA. The CDR3: CASSLGQGPGSTDTQYF. The CDR3 DNA follows: TGTGCCAGCAGCTTGGGTCAGGGGCCAGGAAGCACAGATACGCAGTATTTT. The whole variable domain, remainder taken from reference TRBV11-3 and TRBJ2-3, is EAGVVQSPRYKIIEKKQPVAFWCNPISGHNTLYWYLQNLGQGPELLIRYENEEAVDDSQLPKDRFSAERLKGVDSTLKIQPAELGDSAVYLCASSLGQGPGSTDTQYFGPGTRLTVL.

The chain recombines TRBV7-8 with TRBJ1-2; 9 bases match TRBD1. The CDR3 consists of 16 residues. J lost 2 bases, V lost 5 bases, and 9 bases had no gene match. The germline gives CDR1 SGHVS, CDR2 FQNEAQ. The CDR3: CASSEHGQGTNYGYTF. As DNA, the CDR3 is TGTGCCAGCAGCGAACACGGACAGGGGACCAACTATGGCTACACCTTC.

This clone has a single count. This chain connects TRBV11-2 to TRBJ2-7; weak D call: TRBD2 (7 bases). Trimming stripped 5 bases from V and 5 bases from J, with 19 bases between. The CDR3 runs 15 residues. In germline, CDR1 is SGHAT, CDR2 FQNNGV. CDR3 DNA: TGTGCCAGCAGCGGGGGGGCAGGGCCGTTTAACGAGCAGTACTTC. Translating gives CASSGGAGPFNEQYF.

This rearrangement joins TRBV5-1 to TRBJ1-1; the D gene is possibly TRBD1 (5 bases). CDR1 is SGHRS and CDR2 is YFSETQ in the germline V gene. This CDR3 region has 13 residues. The V gene lost 4 bases and the J gene lost 3 bases, with 10 bases spanning the gap. CDR3 region: CASSGWGDTEAFF. CDR3 bases: TGCGCCAGCAGCGGGTGGGGGGACACTGAAGCTTTCTTT.

The chain links TRBV5-1 to TRBJ1-5, with 7 nucleotides matching TRBD1. V lost 0 bases and J lost 5; bases outside the gene matches: 2. CDR1 is SGHRS, CDR2 YFSETQ, per germline. CDR3 length: 14 amino acids. The CDR3 DNA reads as TGCGCCAGCAGCTTGGATCAGGGGGATCAGCCCCAGCATTTT. Translating gives CASSLDQGDQPQHF.

V and J are TRBV5-4 and TRBJ2-1; 9 nucleotides line up with TRBD2. V lost 5 bases, J lost 1 base, and 13 bases stayed unmatched. Germline CDR1 reads SGHNT; CDR2 reads YYREEE (reference sequence). The CDR3 has 18 residues. The CDR3 is CASSPTPPSGRSYNEQFF. The CDR3 bases are TGTGCCAGCAGTCCGACGCCCCCGAGCGGGAGGTCCTACAATGAGCAGTTCTTC.